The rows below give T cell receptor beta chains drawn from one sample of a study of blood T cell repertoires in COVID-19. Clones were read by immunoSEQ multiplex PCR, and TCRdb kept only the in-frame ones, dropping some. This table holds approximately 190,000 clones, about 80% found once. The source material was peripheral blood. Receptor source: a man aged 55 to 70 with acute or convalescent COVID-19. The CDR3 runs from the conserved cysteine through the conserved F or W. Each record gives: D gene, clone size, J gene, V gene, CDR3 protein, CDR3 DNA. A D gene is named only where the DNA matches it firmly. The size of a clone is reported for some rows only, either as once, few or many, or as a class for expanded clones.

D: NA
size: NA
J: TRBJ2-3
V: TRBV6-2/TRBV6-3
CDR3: CASSSNGQISTDTQYF
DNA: TGTGCCAGCAGTTCAAATGGACAGATTAGCACAGATACGCAGTATTTT

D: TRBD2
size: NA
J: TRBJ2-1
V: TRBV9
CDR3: CASSPRLASYNEQFF
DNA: TGTGCCAGCAGCCCCAGACTAGCGAGCTACAATGAGCAGTTCTTC

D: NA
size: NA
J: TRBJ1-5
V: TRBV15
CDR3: CATSAREFNQPQHF
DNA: TGTGCCACCAGCGCTAGGGAGTTTAATCAGCCCCAGCATTTT

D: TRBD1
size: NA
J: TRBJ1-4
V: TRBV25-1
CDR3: CASSRQGRGEKLFF
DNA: TGTGCCAGCAGTAGACAGGGCCGGGGTGAAAAACTGTTTTTT

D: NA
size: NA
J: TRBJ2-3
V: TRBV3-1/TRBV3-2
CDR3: CASSQGLRALTDTQYF
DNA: TGTGCCAGCAGCCAAGGACTCAGGGCCCTCACAGATACGCAGTATTTT

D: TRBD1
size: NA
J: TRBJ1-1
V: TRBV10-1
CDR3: CASSEGPGTGLNTEAFF
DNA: TGCGCCAGCAGTGAGGGTCCCGGGACAGGGTTGAACACTGAAGCTTTCTTT

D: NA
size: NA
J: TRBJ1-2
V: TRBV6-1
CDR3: CASCEALAGEGYTF
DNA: TGTGCCAGCTGTGAGGCCCTCGCGGGGGAAGGCTACACCTTC

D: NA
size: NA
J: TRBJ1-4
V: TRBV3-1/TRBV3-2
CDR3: CASSQESGLPGSEKLFF
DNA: TGTGCCAGCAGCCAAGAATCGGGGTTGCCAGGCTCGGAAAAACTGTTTTTT

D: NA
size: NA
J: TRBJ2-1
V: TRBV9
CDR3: CASSVAGDYYNEQFF
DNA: TGTGCCAGCAGCGTAGCTGGAGATTACTACAATGAGCAGTTCTTC

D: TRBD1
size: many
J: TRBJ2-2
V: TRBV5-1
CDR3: CASSLELAGQGTGELFF
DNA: TGCGCCAGCAGCTTGGAGTTAGCGGGACAGGGGACCGGGGAGCTGTTTTTT

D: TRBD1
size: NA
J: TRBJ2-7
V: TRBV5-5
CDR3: CASSLRQGAYEQYF
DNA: TGTGCCAGCAGCTTGAGACAGGGGGCCTACGAGCAGTACTTC

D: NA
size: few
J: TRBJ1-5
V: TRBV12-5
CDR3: CASAFVSGGQPQHF
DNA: TGTGCTAGTGCATTCGTCAGCGGGGGTCAGCCCCAGCATTTT

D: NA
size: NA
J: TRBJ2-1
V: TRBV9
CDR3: CASSVGGLAVYNEQFF
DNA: TGTGCCAGCAGCGTAGGGGGGCTAGCGGTCTACAATGAGCAGTTCTTC

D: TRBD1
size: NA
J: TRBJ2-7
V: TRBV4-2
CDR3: CASSLGTGDTYEQYF
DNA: TGTGCCAGCAGCCTCGGGACAGGGGATACCTACGAGCAGTACTTC

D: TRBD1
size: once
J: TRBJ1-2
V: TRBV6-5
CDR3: CASVGQGPPVYGYTF
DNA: TGTGCCAGCGTGGGACAGGGGCCGCCTGTATATGGCTACACCTTC